The 20 T cell receptor beta chains presented below share a single source sample, sequenced in a study of beta chain features in type 1 diabetes. The investigators reverse transcribed all of the isolated RNA, so they sequenced expressed TCRB transcripts. The assay was immunoSEQ multiplex PCR, and TCRdb's table has in-frame clones only and misses some. The sample shows roughly 500,000 clones, about an eighth of them seen only once. The specimen sequenced was naive CD4+ T cells from blood. Source of these receptors: a woman aged 18-30 years in good health.

In this sample, this clone turned up a few times. V is TRBV2 and J is TRBJ2-3, with D unresolved. Germline V CDR1 and CDR2: SNHLY, FYNNEI. This CDR3 contains 13 residues. V lost 1 base and J lost 0, with 2 bases in between. The CDR3 sequence: CASSEDSTDTQYF. The CDR3 region has the DNA TGTGCCAGCAGTGAAGATAGCACAGATACGCAGTATTTT.

The chain recombines TRBV2 with TRBJ2-1; D gene uncertain. The CDR3 runs to 17 residues. V was trimmed by 6 bases and J by 3 bases, leaving 21 bases between them. Germline CDR1 and CDR2: SNHLY and FYNNEI. The CDR3 region is CASRALLVSVNYNEQFF. The CDR3 bases are TGTGCCAGCAGGGCCCTCCTTGTCTCGGTGAACTACAATGAGCAGTTCTTC. The full variable domain, completed using reference TRBV2 and TRBJ2-1, is EPEVTQTPSHQVTQMGQEVILRCVPISNHLYFYWYRQILGQKVEFLVSFYNNEISEKSEIFDDQFSVERPDGSNFTLKIRSTKLEDSAMYFCASRALLVSVNYNEQFFGPGTRLTVL.

The chain is built from TRBV18 and TRBJ2-2, with D possibly being TRBD2 (5 bases). Germline V lookup: CDR1 KGHSH, CDR2 LQKENI. The CDR3 loop spans 12 amino acids. Trimming removed 10 bases at V and 4 bases at J, with 10 bases between. As DNA, the CDR3 is TGTGCCAACAGCGAGGGCACCGGGGAGCTGTTTTTT. Translation gives CANSEGTGELFF.

This chain links TRBV12-2 with TRBJ2-4; TRBD2 is taken as the D call from the table, unchecked against the DNA. TRBV12-2 is shown as a pseudogene. The CDR3 totals 17 residues. The chain's CDR3 is CASRPRGGFSTKNIQYF. For the CDR3, the DNA is TGTGCAAGTCGCCCAAGGGGGGGCTTTTCGACCAAAAACATTCAGTACTTC.

In this sample, this clone turned up a few times. The chain links TRBV5-1 to TRBJ2-3; 8 bases match TRBD1. The CDR3 covers 14 residues. Germline trimming cut 0 bases from V and 6 bases from J; bases unmatched to any gene: 3. Germline V gene data show CDR1 as SGHRS and CDR2 as YFSETQ. The chain's CDR3 is CASSLGTGHDTQYF. DNA for the CDR3: TGCGCCAGCAGCTTGGGGACAGGGCATGATACGCAGTATTTT. Full variable domain (missing parts from reference TRBV5-1 and TRBJ2-3): KAGVTQTPRYLIKTRGQQVTLSCSPISGHRSVSWYQQTPGQGLQFLFEYFSETQRNKGNFPGRFSGRQFSNSRSEMNVSTLELGDSALYLCASSLGTGHDTQYFGPGTRLTVL.

This clone showed up just a few times. The chain uses TRBV19 and TRBJ2-1; D might be TRBD1 or TRBD2, each matching 5 bases. The CDR3 contains 14 residues. CDR1 LNHDA and CDR2 SQIVND come from the germline V gene (reference sequence). The V end lost 6 bases, the J end lost 0 bases, and 9 bases lay between the germline ends. CDR3 protein: CASSRDASYNEQFF. The CDR3 nucleotides read TGTGCCAGTAGCAGGGACGCCTCCTACAATGAGCAGTTCTTC. Filled out from reference TRBV19 and TRBJ2-1, the complete variable domain reads DGGITQSPKYLFRKEGQNVTLSCEQNLNHDAMYWYRQDPGQGLRLIYYSQIVNDFQKGDIAEGYSVSREKKESFPLTVTSAQKNPTAFYLCASSRDASYNEQFFGPGTRLTVL.

V usage is TRBV29-1 and J usage is TRBJ1-2, with 7 bases that match TRBD1. V dropped 7 bases and J dropped 1; count of bases not matched to a gene: 15. CDR1 SQVTM and CDR2 ANQGSEA come from the germline V gene. The CDR3 runs to 16 residues. The CDR3 nucleotides read TGCAGCGCCTACTCTACCTGGGGACAGCTTAACTATGGCTACACCTTC. Translated: CSAYSTWGQLNYGYTF.

The chain uses TRBV5-4 and TRBJ2-2; D is undetermined. The length of the CDR3 is 17 residues. V gave up 4 bases and J gave up 0 bases, with 16 bases separating them. Germline CDR1 reads SGHNT; CDR2 reads YYREEE (reference sequence). CDR3 protein: CASSPPLTAANTGELFF. The CDR3 DNA is TGTGCCAGCAGCCCGCCTTTGACGGCCGCGAACACCGGGGAGCTGTTTTTT.

This clone has a handful of counts. The chain couples TRBV14 to TRBJ1-1; D not certain. Looked up from germline, CDR1 is SGHDN and CDR2 is FVKESK. The CDR3 extends over 13 amino acids. Between the trimmed V and J ends, which lost 6 bases and 7 bases, there was a span of 15 bases. This CDR3 is CASSRAAYYEAFF. The CDR3, as DNA: TGTGCCAGCAGTCGTGCAGCGTACTATGAAGCTTTCTTT.

The chain employs TRBV25-1 and TRBJ1-1; D gene uncertain. Germline CDR1 is MGHDK and CDR2 is SYGVNS. The V end was cut by 2 bases, the J end by 6 bases, with 10 bases between. The length of the CDR3 is 13 residues. The DNA for the CDR3 is TGTGCCAGCAGTGAAAACAAAAAGGCTGAAGCTTTCTTT. Its protein is CASSENKKAEAFF.

The gene calls are TRBV27 and TRBJ1-6; 7 bases are shared with TRBD1. Germline CDR1 is MNHEY and CDR2 is SMNVEV (reference sequence). This CDR3 comprises 13 residues. J was trimmed by 8 bases and V by 6 bases; bases with no gene match: 4. CDR3 region: CASRRTGHSPLHF. For the CDR3, the DNA is TGTGCCAGCAGAAGGACAGGCCATTCACCCCTCCACTTT.

This clone was found a few times. V usage is TRBV9 and J usage is TRBJ2-3; D is possibly TRBD2 (6 bases). The CDR3 consists of 15 residues. CDR1 and CDR2 (germline): SGDLS, YYNGEE. Trimming took 4 bases from V and 1 from J, leaving 13 bases between them. CDR3 amino acids: CASSLPGGGTDTQYF. CDR3 bases: TGTGCCAGCAGCCTCCCCGGCGGGGGCACAGATACGCAGTATTTT.

This clone turned up a few times. CDR3: CASSLTAGTLDTQYF. The CDR3 coding sequence is TGTGCCAGCAGCTTAACCGCTGGGACATTGGATACGCAGTATTTT. J is TRBJ2-3 and V is TRBV7-3, with a tentative D call TRBD1 (6 bases). The CDR3 sequence is 15 residues long. Germline V gene sequence: CDR1 SGHTA, CDR2 FQGTGA. Trimming removed 0 bases from V and 6 bases from J, with 13 bases in between.

This clone was detected a few times. The V call is TRBV14, the J call TRBJ2-5; tentatively, D is TRBD1 or TRBD2 (5 bases each). Germline V CDR1 and CDR2: SGHDN, FVKESK. V was cut by 0 bases and J by 5 bases, with 7 bases left in between. The CDR3 loop spans 13 amino acids. CDR3 amino acids: CASSQEWGETQYF. CDR3 in DNA: TGTGCCAGCAGCCAAGAATGGGGGGAGACCCAGTACTTC.

The chain recombines TRBV13 with TRBJ2-2, with D possibly being TRBD1 (6 bases). Germline V gene lookup returns CDR1 PRHDT and CDR2 FYEKMQ (reference sequence). The CDR3 spans 13 residues. The ends were cut back, 7 bases at V and 5 bases at J, with 11 bases in the middle. CDR3 loop: CASKDRRTGELFF. The CDR3, as DNA: TGTGCCAGCAAGGACAGAAGGACCGGGGAGCTGTTTTTT.

The chain uses TRBV4-2 and TRBJ2-7, with D maybe TRBD1 (6 bases). The V end lost 4 bases, the J end lost 4 bases, and 17 bases lay between the germline ends. CDR1 and CDR2 (germline): LGHNA, YNFKEQ. The CDR3 contains 15 residues. This chain's CDR3 is CASSLQRGSGYEQYF. In DNA form, the CDR3 reads TGTGCCAGCAGCCTTCAAAGGGGGAGTGGGTACGAGCAGTACTTC.

The chain employs TRBV7-9 and TRBJ1-2; D remains ambiguous. V was cut by 1 base and J by 8 bases, with 14 bases left in between. The V gene's germline CDR1 is SEHNR and CDR2 FQNEAQ (reference sequence). The CDR3 covers 14 residues. The CDR3 loop is CASSLDPETEGYTF. CDR3 bases: TGTGCCAGCAGCTTAGACCCGGAGACGGAGGGCTACACCTTC.

The rearrangement joins TRBV27 to TRBJ2-1; D possibly corresponds to TRBD1 (7 bases). CDR1 is MNHEY, CDR2 SMNVEV, per germline (reference sequence). Trimming took 1 base from V and 8 from J, leaving 18 bases between them. CDR3 length: 16 amino acids. In DNA, the CDR3 is TGTGCCAGCAGTTTATTCCCCCCGCAGGGGGAGGATGAGCAGTTCTTC. The encoded protein is CASSLFPPQGEDEQFF.

Only a few counts were recorded for this clone. This chain uses TRBV7-2 with TRBJ2-3; possibly TRBD1 for D (6 bases). This CDR3 has 15 residues. V dropped 4 bases and J dropped 9 bases, with 20 bases sitting between them. Germline V gene sequence: CDR1 SGHTA, CDR2 FQGNSA. The CDR3 DNA is TGTGCCAGCAGCTCCCAGGGGACCCAGATGGGCACGCAGTATTTT. It encodes CASSSQGTQMGTQYF.

The chain recombines TRBV30 with TRBJ2-7, with D maybe TRBD1 (6 bases). V was cut by 2 bases and J by 0 bases, with 8 bases left in between. Germline loops: CDR1 GTSNPN, CDR2 SVGIG (reference sequence). The CDR3 contains 13 residues. The CDR3: CAWSPTGSYEQYF. As DNA, the CDR3 is TGTGCCTGGAGTCCGACAGGCTCCTACGAGCAGTACTTC. Using reference TRBV30 and TRBJ2-7 for the parts outside the CDR3, the full variable domain is SQTIHQWPATLVQPVGSPLSLECTVEGTSNPNLYWYRQAAGRGLQLLFYSVGIGQISSEVPQNLSASRPQDRQFILSSKKLLLSDSGFYLCAWSPTGSYEQYFGPGTRLTVT.